Reported below is one TCR beta chain. Its antigen remains unknown. Germline-derived CDR1 and CDR2 are SGHTA and FQGNSA. The length of the CDR3 is 11 residues. V gave up 0 bases and J gave up 7 bases, with 3 bases separating them. It was CD45RO-negative cells, positively selected for CCR7, that made up naive CD8 cells, with terminally differentiated effector memory CD45RA+ cells excluded. The data were obtained in a study of shared clonotypes between healthy human individuals. About the research overall: Every donor yielded three CD4 naive, three CD4 memory, two CD8 naive and one CD8 memory plate.

Study-level findings and limits: Sorted-subset samples were not fully sequenced, rarefaction indicated.

The authors split each subset's genomic DNA evenly across several immunoSEQ plates. Only in-frame clones appear in the TCRdb table, and some are missing; sequencing was by immunoSEQ multiplex PCR. The sample yields around 1,900,000 clones, around 93% seen once. The chain uses TRBV7-2 and TRBJ1-2, with D unresolved. The sequencing input was naive CD8+ T cells from PBMCs. The clonotype was recovered from a young man in good health. Some clones in this sample may be carry-over from other donors' samples. This chain's CDR3 is CASSLAGGYTF. The CDR3 DNA reads TGTGCCAGCAGCTTAGCTGGTGGCTACACCTTC.